The 26 T cell receptor beta chains given below trace back to one sample, sequenced in a study of blood T cell repertoires in COVID-19 (TCRdb year 2020). Library preparation was by the immunoSEQ multiplex PCR assay. Sourced from immuneACCESS, this table was stored by TCRdb with only in-frame sequences that have V and J called. A share of the clones is absent; for the studies checked, an unresolved V gene accounts for under half, and the remainder has no known explanation. The table for this sample lists 55,000 to 90,000 clones; around 89% of them were counted only once. The top ten clones comprise around 1.3% of the sample. The specimen sequenced was peripheral blood. The receptor source for this set is a human donor in a cohort sampled during active COVID-19.

Points on this clone: The sample carries other DNA sequences with the same CDR3. Here the CDR3 reads CASRAGGGQPQHF. CDR3 sequence (DNA): TGCGCCAGCAGGGCGGGAGGGGGACAGCCCCAGCATTTT. The chain links TRBV10-2 to TRBJ1-5; the D gene is possibly TRBD1 (6 bases). Per the germline V gene, CDR1 is WSHSY and CDR2 is SAAADI. The CDR3 spans 13 residues. The V gene lost 6 bases and the J gene lost 7 bases, with 13 bases spanning the gap.

The rearrangement links TRBV7-2 to TRBJ1-2; 8 bases are shared with TRBD1. Losses at the gene ends were 2 bases for V and 6 bases for J; bases not matched to a gene: 5. CDR1 SGHTA and CDR2 FQGNSA come from the germline V gene. This CDR3 has 14 residues. The CDR3 nucleotides are TGTGCCAGCAGCTTAAACAGGGGGATGGATGGCTACACCTTC. Translation: CASSLNRGMDGYTF.

The chain couples TRBV5-1 to TRBJ2-3, with 7 nucleotides matching TRBD2. The V segment lost 0 bases and the J segment 3 bases; nucleotides outside the gene matches: 7. Germline CDR1 SGHRS, CDR2 YFSETQ. The length of the CDR3 is 16 residues. The CDR3 DNA sequence: TGCGCCAGCAGCTTGGGAGCTAGCGGAGGTACAGATACGCAGTATTTT. As protein: CASSLGASGGTDTQYF.

The rearrangement uses TRBV7-6 and TRBJ2-1; possibly TRBD2 for D (6 bases). CDR3 length equals 14 residues. CDR1 and CDR2 from the germline V gene are SGHVS and FNYEAQ. V was shortened by 5 bases and J by 8 bases, with 16 bases between the two germline ends. In DNA, the CDR3 is TGTGCCAGCAGCCGCGAGACTAGGTTCTATGAGCAGTTCTTC. Residues: CASSRETRFYEQFF.

V and J are TRBV27 and TRBJ1-4; 9 bases are a match to TRBD1. Germline V gives CDR1 MNHEY, CDR2 SMNVEV (reference sequence). The CDR3 covers 20 residues. V dropped 2 bases and J dropped 3; count of bases not matched to a gene: 16. The CDR3 loop is CASSLPQRTGVACPNEKLFF. CDR3 coding DNA: TGTGCCAGCAGTTTACCCCAAAGGACAGGGGTCGCTTGCCCTAATGAAAAACTGTTTTTT.

The chain recombines TRBV27 with TRBJ2-7; tentatively, D is TRBD2 (6 bases). Trimming took off 5 bases at V and 4 bases at J, with 15 bases between the two ends. This CDR3 has 14 residues. Germline CDR1 MNHEY, CDR2 SMNVEV (reference sequence). The CDR3 bases are TGTGCCAGCAGTCCCTCGCGAGGAGGGTACGAGCAGTACTTC. Amino acid sequence: CASSPSRGGYEQYF.

The CDR3 DNA reads as TGTGCCATTCGGACAGGGGCCTACAATGAGCAGTTCTTC. Translation: CAIRTGAYNEQFF. J is TRBJ2-1 and V is TRBV10-3; TRBD1 agrees at 9 bases. This CDR3 contains 13 residues. CDR1 is ENHRY, CDR2 SYGVKD, per germline. With 9 bases clipped from V and 2 bases from J, the junction kept 2 bases outside the gene matches.

Only a few counts were recorded for this clone. This chain joins TRBV28 and TRBJ2-7; D might be TRBD2 (5 bases). The CDR3 is 15 residues long. Trimming cost V 2 bases and J 2 bases, with 13 bases left between them. Germline CDR1 MDHEN, CDR2 SYDVKM. Written as DNA, the CDR3 is TGTGCCAGCAGTTTAGGTAGCGCCCGTACCTACGAGCAGTACTTC. As protein: CASSLGSARTYEQYF.

This rearrangement joins TRBV10-3 to TRBJ2-3; D might be TRBD2 (5 bases). The CDR3 is made up of 11 amino acids. Germline V gene data show CDR1 as ENHRY and CDR2 as SYGVKD. Trimming pared 7 bases from V and 5 bases from J, leaving 7 bases between. CDR3 loop: CAIKDLDTQYF. As DNA, the CDR3 is TGTGCCATCAAGGACTTAGATACGCAGTATTTT.

This clone is labeled medium-sized (0.01 to 0.1%). The rearrangement uses TRBV4-2 and TRBJ2-2, with TRBD2 identical over 14 bases. This CDR3 comprises 18 residues. Losses at the gene ends were 5 bases for V and 0 bases for J; bases not matched to a gene: 5. CDR1 and CDR2 (germline): LGHNA, YNFKEQ. The DNA for the CDR3 is TGTGCCAGCAGCTGGGGACTAGCGGGAGTATCGAACACCGGGGAGCTGTTTTTT. It yields the protein CASSWGLAGVSNTGELFF.

The rearrangement links TRBV28 to TRBJ1-6, with D possibly TRBD1 on 5 matching bases. The CDR3 totals 15 residues. V shed 5 bases and J shed 14 bases, with 22 bases lying between them. From germline, CDR1 is MDHEN and CDR2 SYDVKM. CDR3 sequence reads: CASSPGVDGYLSLHF. The CDR3 DNA reads as TGTGCCAGCAGTCCGGGGGTGGACGGATACTTATCCCTCCACTTT.

The genes are TRBV15 and TRBJ1-2; no reliable D call. V was cut by 2 bases and J by 8 bases, with 18 bases left in between. There are 15 residues in the CDR3. Germline V gives CDR1 LNHNV, CDR2 YYDKDF (reference sequence). CDR3 nucleotides: TGTGCCACCAGCAGATCAGAAGAGGGCAGTCGGGGCTACACCTTC. It is translated as CATSRSEEGSRGYTF.

V is TRBV5-1 and J is TRBJ2-1; TRBD1 matches 10 bases. The germline CDR1 and CDR2 sequences are SGHRS and YFSETQ. Germline trimming cut 1 base from V and 4 bases from J; bases unmatched to any gene: 2. The CDR3 covers 15 residues. The DNA for the CDR3 is TGCGCCAGCAGCTTGTTGGACAGGGGGTACAATGAGCAGTTCTTC. Protein product: CASSLLDRGYNEQFF.

This rearrangement joins TRBV5-1 to TRBJ1-2; D not resolved. This CDR3 comprises 15 residues. V gave up 4 bases and J gave up 3 bases, with 16 bases separating them. CDR1 and CDR2 (germline): SGHRS, YFSETQ. The CDR3 is CASSPGYMRDYGYTF. As DNA, the CDR3 is TGCGCCAGCAGCCCAGGCTACATGAGGGACTATGGCTACACCTTC. The full variable domain, completed using reference TRBV5-1 and TRBJ1-2, is KAGVTQTPRYLIKTRGQQVTLSCSPISGHRSVSWYQQTPGQGLQFLFEYFSETQRNKGNFPGRFSGRQFSNSRSEMNVSTLELGDSALYLCASSPGYMRDYGYTFGSGTRLTVV.

This chain links TRBV2 with TRBJ2-7; 8 bases line up with TRBD1. The germline CDR1 and CDR2 sequences are SNHLY and FYNNEI. V was clipped by 5 bases and J by 2 bases; unmatched bases: 8. The CDR3 covers 15 residues. Here the CDR3 DNA reads TGTGCCAGCAGTTGGACAGGGCTAGAAGCCTACGAGCAGTACTTC. Translation gives CASSWTGLEAYEQYF.

The chain combines TRBV19 with TRBJ1-1; no reliable D call. The germline V gene has CDR1 LNHDA and CDR2 SQIVND (reference sequence). The CDR3 is 11 amino acids. The V end was cut by 4 bases, the J end by 5 bases, with 5 bases between. CDR3 bases: TGTGCCAGTAGTACGGGGACTGAAGCTTTCTTT. Its protein product is CASSTGTEAFF.

This chain uses TRBV7-9 with TRBJ1-6; 9 nucleotides match TRBD1. The CDR3 totals 16 residues. Germline values: CDR1 SEHNR, CDR2 FQNEAQ (reference sequence). V shed 1 base and J 5 bases; nucleotides not matched to a gene: 3. The CDR3 loop reads CASSLEGTGNNSPLHF. As DNA, the CDR3 is TGTGCCAGCAGCTTAGAGGGGACAGGGAATAATTCACCCCTCCACTTT.

This chain joins TRBV30 and TRBJ1-2; a weak D match, TRBD1 (6 bases). The CDR3 length is 15 residues. The germline gives CDR1 GTSNPN, CDR2 SVGIG (reference sequence). V was clipped by 3 bases and J by 0 bases, with 14 bases between them. The CDR3 nucleotides read TGTGCCTGGAGATCCTACAGGGCCTCTAACTATGGCTACACCTTC. Its protein is CAWRSYRASNYGYTF.

The chain carries TRBV6-5 and TRBJ1-2, with D tentatively TRBD1 (6 bases). The germline gives CDR1 MNHEY, CDR2 SVGAGI. Trimming removed 7 bases at V and 4 bases at J, with 13 bases between. This CDR3 contains 13 residues. CDR3 residues: CASTGQKSYGYTF. The CDR3 DNA sequence: TGTGCCAGCACCGGACAGAAATCCTATGGCTACACCTTC.

V and J are TRBV6-5 and TRBJ1-1; D possibly corresponds to TRBD1 (6 bases). The CDR3 runs 15 residues. V was shortened by 5 bases and J by 3 bases, with 16 bases between the two germline ends. CDR1 MNHEY and CDR2 SVGAGI come from the germline V gene. DNA of the CDR3: TGTGCCAGCAGTCTCCGGGGGGGCGGAGACACTGAAGCTTTCTTT. This codes for CASSLRGGGDTEAFF.

The chain links TRBV9 to TRBJ1-4; 12 nucleotides align to TRBD1. V was pared by 4 bases and J by 6 bases, with 4 bases of the junction left unmatched. The CDR3 consists of 15 residues. Germline-derived CDR1 and CDR2 are SGDLS and YYNGEE. The CDR3 loop is CASSTGTGGDEKLFF. In DNA, the CDR3 is TGTGCCAGCAGCACCGGGACAGGGGGCGATGAAAAACTGTTTTTT.

V usage is TRBV2 and J usage is TRBJ1-1; 9 bases fit TRBD1. The junction had 4 bases not matched to a gene; V was cut back by 6 bases and J by 2 bases. The CDR3 has 14 amino acids. Per germline, CDR1 SNHLY and CDR2 FYNNEI. This chain's CDR3 is CASRSGQGNTEAFF. The CDR3 bases are TGTGCCAGCAGGTCGGGACAGGGCAACACTGAAGCTTTCTTT.

This clone was seen only a few times. The chain has TRBV4-2 and TRBJ2-6; 10 nucleotides line up with TRBD2. Germline V CDR1 and CDR2: LGHNA, YNFKEQ. CDR3 length: 19 residues. V lost 0 bases, J lost 1 base, and 6 bases stayed unmatched. CDR3 in amino acids: CASSQDALTSGSGANVLTF. Written as DNA, the CDR3 is TGTGCCAGCAGCCAAGATGCGCTGACTAGCGGGTCTGGGGCCAACGTCCTGACTTTC.

The rearrangement uses TRBV4-1 and TRBJ2-1; 10 nucleotides line up with TRBD2. Germline trimming cut 4 bases from V and 5 bases from J; bases unmatched to any gene: 8. Germline-derived CDR1 and CDR2 are MGHRA and YSYEKL. CDR3 size: 16 residues. In DNA form, the CDR3 reads TGCGCCAGCAGCCCGATAACAGCGGGAGGGGACAATGAGCAGTTCTTC. It codes for CASSPITAGGDNEQFF.

This chain connects TRBV2 to TRBJ2-5, with 11 bases identical to TRBD2. The germline CDR1 and CDR2 sequences are SNHLY and FYNNEI. Losses at the gene ends were 2 bases for V and 0 bases for J; bases not matched to a gene: 8. CDR3 length: 18 residues. In DNA form, the CDR3 reads TGTGCCAGCAGTGAAATATCCCGGACTAGCGGGTACCAAGAGACCCAGTACTTC. Encoded protein: CASSEISRTSGYQETQYF.

V is TRBV5-6 and J is TRBJ2-2; D may be TRBD2 (6 bases). CDR1 is SGHDT and CDR2 is YYEEEE in the germline V gene. V was pared by 4 bases and J by 4 bases, with 8 bases between. The CDR3 is made up of 13 amino acids. CDR3 nucleotides: TGTGCCAGCAGCCGGGGGTCCACCGGGGAGCTGTTTTTT. This gives the protein CASSRGSTGELFF.